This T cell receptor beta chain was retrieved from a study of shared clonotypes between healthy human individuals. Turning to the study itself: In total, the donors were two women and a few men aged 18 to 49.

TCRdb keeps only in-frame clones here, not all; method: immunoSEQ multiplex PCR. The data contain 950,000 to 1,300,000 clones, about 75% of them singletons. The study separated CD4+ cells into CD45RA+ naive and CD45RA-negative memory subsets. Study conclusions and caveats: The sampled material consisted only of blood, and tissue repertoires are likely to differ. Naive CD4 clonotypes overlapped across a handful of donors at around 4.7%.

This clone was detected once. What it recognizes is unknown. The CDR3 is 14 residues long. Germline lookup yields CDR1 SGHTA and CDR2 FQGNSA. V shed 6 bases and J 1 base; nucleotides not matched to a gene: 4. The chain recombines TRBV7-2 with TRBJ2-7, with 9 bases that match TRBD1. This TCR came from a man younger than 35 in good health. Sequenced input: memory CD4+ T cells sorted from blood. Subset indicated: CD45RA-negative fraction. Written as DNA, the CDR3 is TGTGCCAGCAGTTCGACAGGGGGATCCTACGAGCAGTACTTC. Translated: CASSSTGGSYEQYF.